The 9 T cell receptor beta chains listed next were all sequenced from one sample in a study of T-cell reconstitution after alpha-beta-depleted transplantation in children. Unique molecular identifiers were incorporated into the prepared TCRbeta library. TCRdb ran MiXCR on the PCR reads and lists one entry per CDR3 protein. The table includes roughly 300,000 distinct CDR3 sequences, roughly 10% detected once. Sequences were derived from peripheral blood, sampled 180 days after TCRalphabeta/CD19-depleted stem cell transplant. All receptors derive from a male patient aged 2-15 years who had a stem cell transplant for chronic granulomatous disease, so the T cells may come from the graft donor.

This clonotype has at least ten counts. The rearrangement joins TRBV29-1 to TRBJ2-5; the D is unclear. The CDR3 spans 11 residues. The V gene lost 2 bases and the J gene lost 5 bases, with 6 bases spanning the gap. CDR1 is SQVTM, CDR2 ANQGSEA, per germline. The DNA for the CDR3 is TGCAGCGTTGAACTTGGGGAGACCCAGTACTTC. Its protein is CSVELGETQYF.

The chain is built from TRBV2 and TRBJ2-3, with TRBD2 matching over 14 bases. This CDR3 comprises 16 residues. CDR1 SNHLY and CDR2 FYNNEI come from the germline V gene. With 2 bases clipped from V and 5 bases from J, the junction kept 3 bases outside the gene matches. The CDR3 reads CASSETGTSGRDTQYF. The CDR3 bases are TGTGCCAGCAGTGAAACCGGGACTAGCGGGAGAGATACGCAGTATTTT. Full variable domain (missing parts from reference TRBV2 and TRBJ2-3): EPEVTQTPSHQVTQMGQEVILRCVPISNHLYFYWYRQILGQKVEFLVSFYNNEISEKSEIFDDQFSVERPDGSNFTLKIRSTKLEDSAMYFCASSETGTSGRDTQYFGPGTRLTVL.

The V gene is TRBV10-3, the J gene TRBJ1-4; D gene uncertain. Germline V gene lookup returns CDR1 ENHRY and CDR2 SYGVKD. V was clipped by 2 bases and J by 3 bases, with 7 bases between them. The CDR3 is 14 amino acids. The CDR3 sequence is CAISEGLSNEKLFF. DNA of the CDR3: TGTGCCATCAGTGAGGGATTATCTAATGAAAAACTGTTTTTT.

This clonotype appeared many times. The chain uses TRBV29-1 and TRBJ2-3, with 7 bases identical to TRBD1. J gave up 2 bases and V 6 bases, and 5 bases lay outside the gene matches. The CDR3 covers 13 residues. Germline CDR1 is SQVTM and CDR2 is ANQGSEA. The chain's CDR3 is CSVRGQLTDTQYF. The CDR3 DNA reads TGCAGCGTGAGGGGACAGCTCACAGATACGCAGTATTTT.

This clonotype was detected many times. J is TRBJ2-7 and V is TRBV4-1; 11 nucleotides align to TRBD1. There are 16 residues in the CDR3. V shed 4 bases and J 4 bases; nucleotides not matched to a gene: 9. Germline V gene data show CDR1 as MGHRA and CDR2 as YSYEKL. The CDR3 here is CASSRLGQGAGYEQYF. In nucleotides, the CDR3 is TGCGCCAGCAGCCGATTAGGACAGGGGGCAGGATACGAGCAGTACTTC.

In this sample, this clonotype turned up many times. The CDR3 DNA reads as TGTGCCAGCAGCATCGGACTCGGGGAGACCCAGTACTTC. Its protein product is CASSIGLGETQYF. The chain carries TRBV7-3 and TRBJ2-5, with D maybe TRBD2 (5 bases). The CDR3 is made up of 13 amino acids. Trimming removed 5 bases from V and 5 bases from J, with 12 bases in between. Germline CDR1 reads SGHTA; CDR2 reads FQGTGA.

This clonotype was picked up many times. The gene calls are TRBV11-2 and TRBJ1-2; D is unresolved. This CDR3 spans 15 amino acids. Germline V lookup: CDR1 SGHAT, CDR2 FQNNGV. V dropped 5 bases and J dropped 0 bases, with 13 bases sitting between them. DNA for the CDR3: TGTGCCAGCAGCGCGCACACTGAACCTAACTATGGCTACACCTTC. Translated, it gives CASSAHTEPNYGYTF.

Many counts were recorded for this clonotype. V gene TRBV20-1 combines with J gene TRBJ2-1; D gene uncertain. There are 11 residues in the CDR3. Germline V gene lookup returns CDR1 DFQATT and CDR2 SNEGSKA (reference sequence). Trimming took off 0 bases at V and 15 bases at J, with 12 bases between the two ends. This CDR3 reads CSAREDSIPFF. The CDR3 DNA follows: TGCAGTGCTAGAGAAGATTCGATACCGTTCTTC.

This clonotype was seen more than once but under ten times. CDR3 in amino acids: CAFSLGKGQARALYYEQYF. The CDR3 DNA reads as TGTGCCTTCAGTTTAGGAAAAGGACAGGCCAGAGCCCTATACTACGAGCAGTACTTC. The J gene is TRBJ2-7, the V gene TRBV12-3 or TRBV12-4; 7 bases are shared with TRBD1. This CDR3 region has 19 residues. V shed 11 bases and J 3 bases; nucleotides not matched to a gene: 28.